The table lists the clone carrying this T cell receptor beta chain with many counts. This entry is derived from a study of blood T cells in healthy people across ages. The authors ran a second PCR of about 6 to 11 cycles using a sample-barcoded 5' primer and a J-beta primer mix. Every sample returned 2.5 million or more CDR3-containing paired-end reads. TCRdb reanalysed the 5' RACE reads using MiXCR and keeps one entry per CDR3 protein. In the table there are approximately 900,000 distinct CDR3 sequences, around 29% of which are singletons. The germline V and J ends were trimmed by 1 base and 0 bases, with 7 bases remaining between them. The CDR3 is made up of 15 amino acids. Germline CDR1 is SEHNR and CDR2 is FQNEAQ (reference sequence). These data also formed part of another study, on T cells of mothers and their children.

This TCR was sampled from a woman in her 40s in good health. The gene calls are TRBV7-9 and TRBJ1-5; possibly TRBD1 for D (5 bases). Material: blood. The chain's CDR3 is CASSLGGYSNQPQHF. DNA of the CDR3: TGTGCCAGCAGCTTAGGGGGGTATAGCAATCAGCCCCAGCATTTT.